The 7 T cell receptor beta chains listed next were all sequenced from one sample in a study of shared clonotypes between healthy human individuals. Using immunoSEQ multiplex PCR, the repertoire was profiled, and TCRdb retains in-frame clones only, with some absent. The sample holds about 380,000 clones, 90% to 97% seen once. The source material was memory CD8+ T cells sorted from blood. Subset given: CD45RO+ cells pooled with CCR7-negative TemRA cells. The receptors were sampled from a man aged 25-40 years in good health.

The chain joins TRBV28 to TRBJ1-1; no clear D. Deletions cut 6 bases from V and 3 bases from J, with 11 bases between. The germline CDR1 and CDR2 sequences are MDHEN and SYDVKM. The CDR3 consists of 13 residues. Here the CDR3 reads CASRAGLHTEAFF. CDR3 coding DNA: TGTGCCAGCAGGGCCGGTCTCCACACTGAAGCTTTCTTT.

J is TRBJ2-3 and V is TRBV27; TRBD2 might be the D (5 bases). Trimming left V 2 bases short and J 2 bases short, with 14 bases between. Per germline, CDR1 MNHEY and CDR2 SMNVEV (reference sequence). The CDR3 has 16 residues. CDR3: CASSLRFGLPTDTQYF. CDR3 in DNA: TGTGCCAGCAGTTTAAGGTTCGGACTCCCCACAGATACGCAGTATTTT.

The V gene is TRBV7-3, the J gene TRBJ2-5; 9 nucleotides agree with TRBD1. V trimming: 5 bases; J trimming: 3 bases; junction bases outside the gene matches: 1. The CDR3 covers 13 residues. Germline CDR1 is SGHTA and CDR2 is FQGTGA. The DNA for the CDR3 is TGTGCCAGCAGCCGGACAGGGGAAGAGACCCAGTACTTC. This encodes CASSRTGEETQYF.

On this clone: Different DNA sequences within this sample yield the same CDR3. The V gene is TRBV20-1, the J gene TRBJ2-7; D may be TRBD2 (6 bases). The CDR3 is made up of 11 amino acids. The germline V gene encodes CDR1 DFQATT and CDR2 SNEGSKA (reference sequence). V was cut by 6 bases and J by 2 bases, with 8 bases left in between. CDR3: CSASGAYEQYF. CDR3 nucleotide sequence: TGCAGTGCCTCGGGAGCCTACGAGCAGTACTTC.

The chain has TRBV6-6 and TRBJ2-7, with 10 nucleotides matching TRBD2. The CDR3 spans 15 residues. J lost 3 bases, V lost 2 bases, and 4 bases had no gene match. Germline V CDR1 and CDR2: MNHNY, SVGAGI (reference sequence). The CDR3 DNA reads TGTGCCAGCAGTTACGCAGCGGGAGGGGTCTACGAGCAGTACTTC. It encodes CASSYAAGGVYEQYF.

The J gene is TRBJ1-1, the V gene TRBV30, with unresolved D. Trimming removed 2 bases from V and 7 bases from J, with 14 bases in between. The CDR3 has 13 residues. Germline lookup yields CDR1 GTSNPN and CDR2 SVGIG (reference sequence). The CDR3 region is CAWSSLGSGEAFF. The DNA for the CDR3 is TGTGCCTGGAGTAGTCTGGGTTCGGGTGAAGCTTTCTTT.

The chain has TRBV28 and TRBJ2-4; D is possibly TRBD2 (5 bases). V was trimmed by 6 bases and J by 1 base, leaving 19 bases between them. This CDR3 comprises 17 residues. Germline V gives CDR1 MDHEN, CDR2 SYDVKM. DNA for the CDR3: TGTGCCAGCAGCCCGTCCGACGGAACGGGGGCCAAAAACATTCAGTACTTC. Amino acids: CASSPSDGTGAKNIQYF.